This TCR beta chain was captured in a study of cytomegalovirus exposure and HLA in healthy donors. Study outcomes and limitations: Upon later analysis, HLA-associated TCR beta chains proved more clonally expanded than other, equally common chains.

The PCR had 60 Vbeta and 13 Jbeta primers. The repertoire was sequenced with immunoSEQ multiplex PCR; TCRdb's copy has only in-frame clones and lacks some. The sample yields 100,000 to 150,000 clones, about 72% seen once. The CDR3 contains 13 residues. Germline V gene sequence: CDR1 ENHRY, CDR2 SYGVKD. J was trimmed by 7 bases and V by 7 bases; bases with no gene match: 7. With respect to this clone: Antigen unknown.

The origin of this receptor is a female donor in good health and CMV-seronegative. The chain joins TRBV10-3 to TRBJ2-1; 7 bases match TRBD2. Material: PBMCs. CDR3 in amino acids: CAITRDYLNEQFF. The CDR3, as DNA: TGTGCCATCACCAGGGACTATTTAAATGAGCAGTTCTTC.